The clone carrying this T cell receptor beta chain occurred a few times. Antigen: not known. A second PCR of about 7 to 12 cycles used a sample-barcoded 5' primer and a J-beta primer mix. Each CDR3 protein is one row after TCRdb ran MiXCR on the 5' RACE reads. The table has 1,500,000 or so distinct CDR3 sequences, around 59% seen once. CDR1 SGHTA and CDR2 FQGNSA come from the germline V gene. The CDR3 runs 16 residues. V gave up 5 bases and J gave up 8 bases, with 22 bases separating them. Every participating donor contributed approximately 10 milliliters of peripheral blood through a draw. This sample was taken from a study of blood T cells in healthy people across ages. Overall study results and limits: Versus aged donors, long-lived donors had higher diversity and more naive CD4+ cells. Measured against age, TCR beta diversity per million T cells decreased in a roughly linear manner.

The V call is TRBV7-2, the J call TRBJ2-4, with D perhaps TRBD2 (7 bases). The sequence was collected from a man younger than 35 in good health. The material sequenced was blood. This chain's CDR3 is CASSPQGRGIRDIQYF. The CDR3, as DNA: TGTGCCAGCAGCCCCCAGGGGAGGGGGATTCGGGACATTCAGTACTTC.